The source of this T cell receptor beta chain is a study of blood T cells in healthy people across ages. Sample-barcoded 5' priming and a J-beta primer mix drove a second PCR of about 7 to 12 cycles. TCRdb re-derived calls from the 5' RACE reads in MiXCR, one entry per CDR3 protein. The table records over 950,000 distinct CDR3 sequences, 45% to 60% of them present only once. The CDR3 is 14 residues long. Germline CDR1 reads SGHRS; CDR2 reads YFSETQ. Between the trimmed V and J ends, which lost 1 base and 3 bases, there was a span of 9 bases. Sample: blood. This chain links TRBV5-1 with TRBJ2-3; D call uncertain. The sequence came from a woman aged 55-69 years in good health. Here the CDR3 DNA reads TGCGCCAGCAGCTTGTCATCAGATACAGATACGCAGTATTTT. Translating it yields CASSLSSDTDTQYF.